These 23 T cell receptor beta chains share one sample of origin, sequenced in a study of blood T cell repertoires in COVID-19. Some clones are missing from TCRdb's copy, which holds only in-frame ones; the method was immunoSEQ multiplex PCR. This sample has a few hundred thousand clones; about 90% occur once, and the top ten carry 2.2%. Material for sequencing was peripheral blood. The receptors derive from a woman aged 45-60 years who had recovered from COVID-19.

This clone has only a few counts. The chain is built from TRBV11-2 and TRBJ2-7; weak D call: TRBD2 (6 bases). V lost 6 bases, J lost 2 bases, and 14 bases lay in between. In germline, CDR1 is SGHAT, CDR2 FQNNGV. The CDR3 length is 14 residues. CDR3 in DNA: TGTGCCAGCAGTTTCGGGACTTACCCCTACGAGCAGTACTTC. Translating gives CASSFGTYPYEQYF. Based on the CDR3 plus reference TRBV11-2 and TRBJ2-7, the full variable domain is EAGVAQSPRYKIIEKRQSVAFWCNPISGHATLYWYQQILGQGPKLLIQFQNNGVVDDSQLPKDRFSAERLKGVDSTLKIQPAKLEDSAVYLCASSFGTYPYEQYFGPGTRLTVT.

The gene calls are TRBV5-1 and TRBJ2-1; D unresolved. There are 13 residues in the CDR3. V was clipped by 2 bases and J by 5 bases, with 8 bases between them. Germline V gives CDR1 SGHRS, CDR2 YFSETQ. The CDR3 DNA reads as TGCGCCAGCAGCTTAACGCCTAACAATGAGCAGTTCTTC. It encodes CASSLTPNNEQFF.

The chain is built from TRBV20-1 and TRBJ2-5; 9 nucleotides agree with TRBD2. The CDR3 has 15 amino acids. The germline gives CDR1 DFQATT, CDR2 SNEGSKA (reference sequence). The V segment lost 3 bases and the J segment 3 bases; nucleotides outside the gene matches: 8. The CDR3 region is CSASLAGASKETQYF. In nucleotides, the CDR3 is TGCAGTGCTAGTTTAGCGGGGGCCTCTAAAGAGACCCAGTACTTC.

The chain employs TRBV2 and TRBJ2-1; 7 bases match TRBD2. CDR3 size: 14 residues. Germline trimming cut 6 bases from V and 9 bases from J; bases unmatched to any gene: 11. Looked up from germline, CDR1 is SNHLY and CDR2 is FYNNEI. The CDR3 sequence is CASSEGSRGGEQFF. CDR3 bases: TGTGCCAGCAGCGAGGGCTCCCGCGGGGGTGAGCAGTTCTTC.

This clone turned up a few times. The chain is built from TRBV19 and TRBJ1-1, with 11 bases aligning to TRBD1. Germline CDR1 LNHDA, CDR2 SQIVND (reference sequence). The CDR3 runs to 15 residues. The trim removed 3 bases at V and 5 bases at J, leaving 5 bases unmatched. The CDR3 DNA reads as TGTGCCAGTAGTATTCTGGGACAGGGGGGGACTGAAGCTTTCTTT. It translates to CASSILGQGGTEAFF.

The chain joins TRBV5-1 to TRBJ1-1; D gene unclear. V was pared by 1 base and J by 3 bases, with 7 bases between. The CDR3 is 13 residues long. From germline, CDR1 is SGHRS and CDR2 YFSETQ. For the CDR3, the DNA is TGCGCCAGCAGCTTGTGGGGAGACACTGAAGCTTTCTTT. It translates to CASSLWGDTEAFF.

This clone was observed a single time. CDR3 loop: CASSLAPSLFNEQFF. Here the CDR3 DNA reads TGTGCCAGCAGCTTAGCCCCGAGTCTTTTCAATGAGCAGTTCTTC. The chain couples TRBV7-8 to TRBJ2-1; D gene uncertain. The CDR3 is 15 residues long. With 0 bases removed from V and 6 bases from J, the gap between germline ends came to 12 bases. The germline CDR1 and CDR2 sequences are SGHVS and FQNEAQ.

The chain is built from TRBV9 and TRBJ2-2, with 10 bases matching TRBD2. V lost 2 bases and J lost 5; bases outside the gene matches: 12. In germline, CDR1 is SGDLS, CDR2 YYNGEE. This CDR3 is built from 18 residues. CDR3 bases: TGTGCCAGCAGCGTTTACAGGGGACTAGCGCAGGGAACCGGGGAGCTGTTTTTT. It encodes CASSVYRGLAQGTGELFF. Full variable domain (rest looked up from reference TRBV9 and TRBJ2-2): DSGVTQTPKHLITATGQRVTLRCSPRSGDLSVYWYQQSLDQGLQFLIQYYNGEERAKGNILERFSAQQFPDLHSELNLSSLELGDSALYFCASSVYRGLAQGTGELFFGEGSRLTVL.

The chain joins TRBV7-9 to TRBJ2-1; 9 bases align to TRBD1. V gave up 1 base and J gave up 7 bases; unmatched junction bases: 8. The CDR3 runs to 16 residues. Germline CDR1 SEHNR, CDR2 FQNEAQ (reference sequence). In DNA, the CDR3 is TGTGCCAGCAGCTTAGACGCGGGACAGGGAGAGAATGAGCAGTTCTTC. Its protein is CASSLDAGQGENEQFF.

The chain couples TRBV5-1 to TRBJ2-3; TRBD2 matches at 10 bases. J gave up 6 bases and V 1 base, and 5 bases lay outside the gene matches. Germline V gene lookup returns CDR1 SGHRS and CDR2 YFSETQ. CDR3 length equals 15 residues. CDR3 coding DNA: TGCGCCAGCAGCTTGTTTCTAGCGGGAGAGGATACGCAGTATTTT. Translated, it gives CASSLFLAGEDTQYF.

This rearrangement joins TRBV10-3 to TRBJ2-1; 11 bases agree with TRBD2. Germline CDR1 and CDR2: ENHRY and SYGVKD. V lost 2 bases and J lost 4; bases outside the gene matches: 4. CDR3 length: 16 residues. The CDR3 coding sequence is TGTGCCATCAGTGAGCCGGGACTAGCGGATTACAATGAGCAGTTCTTC. Protein: CAISEPGLADYNEQFF.

This clone was picked up a small number of times. This chain links TRBV19 with TRBJ1-1, with D perhaps matching TRBD1 (5 bases). CDR1 and CDR2 (germline): LNHDA, SQIVND (reference sequence). The CDR3 totals 15 residues. The V and J ends lost 7 bases and 1 base respectively, with 16 bases between them. CDR3 nucleotides: TGTGCCAGTACATCTATGGGGGGGTCGAACACTGAAGCTTTCTTT. As protein: CASTSMGGSNTEAFF. Full variable domain (outside the CDR3, taken from reference TRBV19 and TRBJ1-1): DGGITQSPKYLFRKEGQNVTLSCEQNLNHDAMYWYRQDPGQGLRLIYYSQIVNDFQKGDIAEGYSVSREKKESFPLTVTSAQKNPTAFYLCASTSMGGSNTEAFFGQGTRLTVV.

This chain connects TRBV5-1 to TRBJ2-7; TRBD2 is a possible D gene (7 bases). Germline loops: CDR1 SGHRS, CDR2 YFSETQ. V lost 3 bases, J lost 2 bases, and 12 bases lay in between. CDR3 length: 14 residues. The CDR3 spells CASSSSGGPYEQYF. The CDR3 DNA follows: TGCGCCAGCAGCTCCTCGGGGGGCCCCTACGAGCAGTACTTC. The full variable domain, completed using reference TRBV5-1 and TRBJ2-7, is KAGVTQTPRYLIKTRGQQVTLSCSPISGHRSVSWYQQTPGQGLQFLFEYFSETQRNKGNFPGRFSGRQFSNSRSEMNVSTLELGDSALYLCASSSSGGPYEQYFGPGTRLTVT.

The V call is TRBV30, the J call TRBJ1-2; no firm D call. CDR3 length: 14 residues. Germline CDR1 and CDR2: GTSNPN and SVGIG (reference sequence). V shed 0 bases and J shed 7 bases, with 15 bases lying between them. The CDR3 protein is CAWSVLRVSGGYTF. For the CDR3, the DNA is TGTGCCTGGAGTGTATTACGGGTTTCGGGTGGCTACACCTTC.

The chain combines TRBV6-1 with TRBJ1-1, with D perhaps matching TRBD1 (6 bases). Germline loops: CDR1 MNHNS, CDR2 SASEGT. This CDR3 has 13 amino acids. The V end was cut by 7 bases, the J end by 4 bases, with 13 bases between. The CDR3, as DNA: TGTGCCAGCACCTCCGGACAGTCCACTGAAGCTTTCTTT. Its translation: CASTSGQSTEAFF.

The rearrangement uses TRBV6-5 and TRBJ2-1; a weak D match, TRBD1 (6 bases). There are 13 residues in the CDR3. Trimming took 6 bases from V and 6 from J, leaving 12 bases between them. Looked up from germline, CDR1 is MNHEY and CDR2 is SVGAGI. The CDR3 here is CASRDSGGNEQFF. The DNA for the CDR3 is TGTGCCAGCAGGGACAGTGGAGGCAATGAGCAGTTCTTC.

This clone was seen repeatedly, ten times or more. This chain uses TRBV6-5 with TRBJ1-1; 8 nucleotides align to TRBD1. With V trimmed by 6 bases and J by 3 bases, 3 bases remained unmatched. The CDR3 contains 13 residues. Germline loops: CDR1 MNHEY, CDR2 SVGAGI. CDR3 residues: CASRDREYTEAFF. The CDR3 region has the DNA TGTGCCAGCAGGGACAGGGAGTACACTGAAGCTTTCTTT.

V is TRBV5-1 and J is TRBJ1-3; D is undetermined. The germline V gene has CDR1 SGHRS and CDR2 YFSETQ. V lost 1 base, J lost 3 bases, and 5 bases lay in between. This CDR3 comprises 13 residues. The CDR3 is CASSLNGGNTIYF. The CDR3 nucleotides are TGCGCCAGCAGCTTGAACGGTGGAAACACCATATATTTT.

J is TRBJ2-3 and V is TRBV6-4; 7 bases agree with TRBD1. The V segment lost 6 bases and the J segment 0 bases; nucleotides outside the gene matches: 3. Per germline, CDR1 MRHNA and CDR2 SNTAGT. CDR3 length: 14 residues. Written as DNA, the CDR3 is TGTGCCAGCAGCGGGGACAGCAGCACAGATACGCAGTATTTT. Translating gives CASSGDSSTDTQYF.

The CDR3 DNA follows: TGTGCCAGCAGCTCGAAAGGGGGTACTGGAAACACCATATATTTT. Residues: CASSSKGGTGNTIYF. This sequence joins TRBV7-3 and TRBJ1-3, with a possible D match to TRBD1 (6 bases). Trimming removed 4 bases from V and 2 bases from J, with 12 bases in between. The CDR3 runs 15 residues. From germline, CDR1 is SGHTA and CDR2 FQGTGA.

The rearrangement joins TRBV12-3 or TRBV12-4 to TRBJ2-7; the match to TRBD1 covers 7 bases. V gave up 6 bases and J gave up 7 bases; unmatched junction bases: 9. There are 13 residues in the CDR3. CDR3 residues: CASRPYRGSEQYF. In DNA form, the CDR3 reads TGTGCCAGCAGACCGTACAGGGGTAGTGAGCAGTACTTC.

This chain connects TRBV11-2 to TRBJ1-2, with D possibly being TRBD1 (5 bases). V shed 2 bases and J shed 0 bases, with 10 bases lying between them. The CDR3 has 15 residues. Per the germline V gene, CDR1 is SGHAT and CDR2 is FQNNGV. CDR3 in amino acids: CASSLQGPANYGYTF. The CDR3 coding sequence is TGTGCCAGCAGCTTACAGGGCCCCGCTAACTATGGCTACACCTTC.

This clone was picked up a small number of times. This chain joins TRBV28 and TRBJ1-3, with TRBD1 as a possible D gene (5 bases). This CDR3 region has 12 residues. CDR1 and CDR2 (germline): MDHEN, SYDVKM. With 8 bases removed from V and 0 bases from J, the gap between germline ends came to 5 bases. The CDR3 DNA reads TGTGCCAGCGACAGCTCTGGAAACACCATATATTTT. Protein sequence: CASDSSGNTIYF.